The rows below give T cell receptor beta chains drawn from one sample of a study of T cells in Graves' hyperthyroidism and ophthalmopathy. TCRdb re-derived calls from the multiplex PCR reads in MiXCR, one entry per CDR3 protein. The sample holds roughly 170,000 distinct CDR3 sequences, over 15% seen once. Sequenced material: blood. The source of these receptors is a woman in her forties or fifties with Graves' hyperthyroidism. The CDR3 runs from the conserved cysteine through the conserved F or W. A D gene is named only where the DNA matches it firmly. Only some rows state a clone size, as once, few, many or a class for expanded clones.

len,abundance,j_gene,v_gene,d_gene,CDR3nt,CDR3aa
14,many,TRBJ2-2,TRBV19,.,TGTGCCAGTAGTGTCAGCGGTGACACCGGGGAGCTGTTTTTT,CASSVSGDTGELFF
14,many,TRBJ2-7,TRBV13,TRBD2,TGTGCCAGCAGCTTATGGCGGGGGGAAAGCGAGCAGTACTTC,CASSLWRGESEQYF
14,.,TRBJ2-1,TRBV6-5,.,TGTGCCAGCAGTGACTCGGGGGATTCCGTTGAGCAGTTCTTC,CASSDSGDSVEQFF
14,many,TRBJ1-2,TRBV6-1,TRBD1,TGTGCCAGCAGTTGGGGGACAGGCGAATATGGCTACACCTTC,CASSWGTGEYGYTF
16,.,TRBJ1-4,TRBV7-2,.,TGTGCCAGCAGCTTAGTAGGGTCAGGGCCTAATGAAAAACTGTTTTTT,CASSLVGSGPNEKLFF
18,many,TRBJ1-5,TRBV2,.,TGTGCCAGCAGTGAATTGGATGGGGCCGCCGGTAGCAATCAGCCCCAGCATTTT,CASSELDGAAGSNQPQHF
21,.,TRBJ2-7,TRBV7-3,TRBD2,TGTGCCAGCAGCTCTTTAGGCCGGGGGCGGGGGGGCCGGGTTGGATCCTACGAGCAGTACTTC,CASSSLGRGRGGRVGSYEQYF
13,.,TRBJ1-2,TRBV18,TRBD1,TGTGCCAGCTCAAGGACAGGAGGATATGTCTACACCTTC,CASSRTGGYVYTF
15,many,TRBJ1-2,TRBV19,.,TGTGCCAGCCAGAAACAGGCGATTGCTAACTATGGCTACACCTTC,CASQKQAIANYGYTF
18,few,TRBJ2-2,TRBV5-6,.,TGTGCCAGCAGCCGTCCCGGGACATTCGGACGGGGCACCGGGGAGCTGTTTTTT,CASSRPGTFGRGTGELFF
15,many,TRBJ1-1,TRBV14,.,TGTGCCAGCAGCCAAGCCCGGGTGGGGGAGGCTGAAGCTTTCTTT,CASSQARVGEAEAFF
16,many,TRBJ2-3,TRBV6-6,.,TGTGCCAGCAGTTACTCGGAGGGGCGGGGCACAGATACGCAGTATTTT,CASSYSEGRGTDTQYF
14,many,TRBJ1-1,TRBV9,.,TGTGCCAGCAGCTCGGGACTCTCGGGCACTGAAGCTTTCTTT,CASSSGLSGTEAFF
14,many,TRBJ2-7,TRBV24-1,.,TGTGCCACCAGTGCGAAGGGGTCCTATGCGGAGCAGTACTTC,CATSAKGSYAEQYF
15,many,TRBJ2-1,TRBV20-1,TRBD2,TGCAGTGCTCCACGGGGCGGGGGGGCCTGGAATGAGCAGTTCTTC,CSAPRGGGAWNEQFF
15,many,TRBJ1-4,TRBV20-1,.,TGCAGTGCTAGGCCCCGGGCCCCGGCTAATGAAAAACTGTTTTTT,CSARPRAPANEKLFF
16,.,TRBJ1-2,TRBV19,TRBD1,TGTGCCAGTAGTTCGCCGACAGGGGGCGTTCTCTATGGCTACACCTTC,CASSSPTGGVLYGYTF
13,many,TRBJ2-7,TRBV6-2/TRBV6-3,TRBD2,TGTGCCAGCAGGCCGGGGGGGCCGTACGAGCAGTACTTC,CASRPGGPYEQYF
14,many,TRBJ1-3,TRBV20-1,TRBD1,TGCAGTGCGCAGACAGGGGCATATAGAAACACCATATATTTT,CSAQTGAYRNTIYF
15,.,TRBJ1-2,TRBV19,TRBD1,TGTGCCAGTAGATGGACAGGGATAATCGGCTACGGCTACACCTTC,CASRWTGIIGYGYTF
14,many,TRBJ1-1,TRBV9,.,TGTGCCAGCAGCGTAGCCACCATGAACACTGAAGCTTTCTTT,CASSVATMNTEAFF
15,many,TRBJ1-2,TRBV28,.,TGTGCCAGCTCCATTGACCCCTCAGGGTCAGATGGCTACACCTTC,CASSIDPSGSDGYTF
16,many,TRBJ2-1,TRBV6-1,TRBD1,TGTGCCAGCAGTGATACGCGGGGACAGGGGGCAGATGAGCAGTTCTTC,CASSDTRGQGADEQFF
15,many,TRBJ2-7,TRBV6-1,TRBD2,TGTGCCAGCAGTTCCTCCTGGGGGGGGTCCTACGAGCAGTACTTC,CASSSSWGGSYEQYF
15,many,TRBJ2-3,TRBV6-1,TRBD2,TGTGCCAGCAGTGTACAGCGGGGGACCACAGATACGCAGTATTTT,CASSVQRGTTDTQYF
13,many,TRBJ1-2,TRBV27,TRBD1,TGTGCCAGCAGTTTGGCGCAGGGGGGAGGCTACACCTTC,CASSLAQGGGYTF